This T cell receptor (beta chain) was sequenced for a study of blood T cell repertoires in COVID-19. Overall study: COVID-19 samples collected from the United States, Italy and Spain covered acute and convalescent phases. PBMCs, B-cell-depleted T cells, or T cells provided the cDNA or gDNA that made up the material.

With V trimmed by 4 bases and J by 0 bases, 4 bases remained unmatched. This CDR3 contains 15 residues. Germline assignment: CDR1 LNHDA and CDR2 SQIVND (reference sequence). Sequencing was performed with immunoSEQ multiplex PCR; in TCRdb, only in-frame clones are kept and a portion is missing. The sample shows a few hundred thousand clones, about 91% of them seen only once. It was during active infection that Seattle patients were enrolled and then longitudinally followed. The source is a woman aged 25 to 39 with COVID-19, enrolled during active disease. Sequenced: peripheral blood. The chain joins TRBV19 to TRBJ2-3; TRBD1 matches 7 bases. The CDR3 bases are TGTGCCAGTAGTACCGGGACAGTAAGCACAGATACGCAGTATTTT. The encoded protein is CASSTGTVSTDTQYF.